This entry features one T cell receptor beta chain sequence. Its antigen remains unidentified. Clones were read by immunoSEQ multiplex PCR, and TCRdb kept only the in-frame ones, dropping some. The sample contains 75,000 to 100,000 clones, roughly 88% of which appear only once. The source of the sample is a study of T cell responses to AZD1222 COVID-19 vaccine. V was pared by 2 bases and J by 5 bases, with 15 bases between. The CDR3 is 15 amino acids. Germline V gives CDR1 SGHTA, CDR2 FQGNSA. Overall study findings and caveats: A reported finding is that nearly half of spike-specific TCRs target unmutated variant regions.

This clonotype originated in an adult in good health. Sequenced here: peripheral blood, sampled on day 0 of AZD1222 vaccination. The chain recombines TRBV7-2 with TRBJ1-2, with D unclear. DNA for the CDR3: TGTGCCAGCAGCTTACAAAGCCGGTGGCCGTATGGCTACACCTTC. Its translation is CASSLQSRWPYGYTF.